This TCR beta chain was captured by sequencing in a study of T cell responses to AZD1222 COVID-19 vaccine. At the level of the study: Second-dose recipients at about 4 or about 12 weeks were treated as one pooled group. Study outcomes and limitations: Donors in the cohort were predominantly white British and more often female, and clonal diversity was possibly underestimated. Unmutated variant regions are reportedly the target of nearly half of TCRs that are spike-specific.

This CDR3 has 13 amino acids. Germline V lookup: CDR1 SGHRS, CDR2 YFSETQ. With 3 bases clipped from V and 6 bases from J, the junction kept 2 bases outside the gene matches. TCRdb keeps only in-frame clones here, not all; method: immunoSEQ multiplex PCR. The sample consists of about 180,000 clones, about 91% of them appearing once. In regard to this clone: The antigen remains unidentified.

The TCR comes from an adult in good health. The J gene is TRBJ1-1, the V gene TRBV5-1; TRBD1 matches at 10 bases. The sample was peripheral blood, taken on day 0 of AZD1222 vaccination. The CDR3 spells CASSWDRGPEAFF. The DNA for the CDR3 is TGCGCCAGCAGCTGGGACAGGGGCCCTGAAGCTTTCTTT.